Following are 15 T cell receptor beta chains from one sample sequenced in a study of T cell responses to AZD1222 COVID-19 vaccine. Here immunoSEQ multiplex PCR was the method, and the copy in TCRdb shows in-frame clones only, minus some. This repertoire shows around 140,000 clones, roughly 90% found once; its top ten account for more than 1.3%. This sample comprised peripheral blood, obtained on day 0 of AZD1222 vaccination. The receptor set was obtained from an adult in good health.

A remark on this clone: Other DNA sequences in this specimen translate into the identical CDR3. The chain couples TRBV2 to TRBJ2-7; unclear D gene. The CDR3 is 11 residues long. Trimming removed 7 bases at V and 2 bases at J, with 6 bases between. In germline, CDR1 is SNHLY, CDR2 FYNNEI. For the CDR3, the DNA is TGTGCCAGCATTCTGGCCTACGAGCAGTACTTC. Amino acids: CASILAYEQYF.

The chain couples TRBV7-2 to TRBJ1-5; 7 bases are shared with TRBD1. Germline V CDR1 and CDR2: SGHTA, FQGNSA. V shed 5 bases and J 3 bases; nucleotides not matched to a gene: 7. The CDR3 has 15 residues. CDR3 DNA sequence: TGTGCCAGCAGCCGCGACAGGGCCTCCAATCAGCCCCAGCATTTT. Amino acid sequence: CASSRDRASNQPQHF.

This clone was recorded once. CDR3 bases: TGTGCCAGTAGTAGGCCGGGACAGGGCTCAGATACGCAGTATTTT. This encodes CASSRPGQGSDTQYF. The gene calls are TRBV19 and TRBJ2-3; 9 positions match TRBD1. Losses at the gene ends were 4 bases for V and 4 bases for J; bases not matched to a gene: 6. CDR1 and CDR2 from the germline V gene are LNHDA and SQIVND (reference sequence). This CDR3 region has 15 residues.

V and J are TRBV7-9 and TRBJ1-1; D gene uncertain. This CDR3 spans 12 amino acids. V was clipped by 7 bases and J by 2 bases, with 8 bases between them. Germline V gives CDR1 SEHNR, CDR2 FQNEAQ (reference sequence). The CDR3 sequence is CASTLGNTEAFF. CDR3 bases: TGTGCCAGCACCCTCGGAAACACTGAAGCTTTCTTT.

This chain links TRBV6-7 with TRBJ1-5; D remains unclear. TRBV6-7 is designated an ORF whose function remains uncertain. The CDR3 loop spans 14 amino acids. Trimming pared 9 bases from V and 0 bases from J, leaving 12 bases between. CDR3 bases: TGTGCCAGGCAACGGGCCTTTAGCAATCAGCCCCAGCATTTT. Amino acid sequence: CARQRAFSNQPQHF.

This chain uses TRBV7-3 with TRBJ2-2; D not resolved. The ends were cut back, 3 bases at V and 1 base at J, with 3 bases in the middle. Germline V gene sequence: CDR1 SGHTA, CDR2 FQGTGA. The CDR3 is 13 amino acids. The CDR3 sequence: CASSFLNTGELFF. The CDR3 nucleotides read TGTGCCAGCAGCTTCTTGAACACCGGGGAGCTGTTTTTT.

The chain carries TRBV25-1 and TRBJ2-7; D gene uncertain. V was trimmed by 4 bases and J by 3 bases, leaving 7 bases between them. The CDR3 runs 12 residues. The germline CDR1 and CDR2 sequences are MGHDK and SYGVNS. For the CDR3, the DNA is TGTGCCAGCAGTGGTCTGGGCTACGAGCAGTACTTC. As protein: CASSGLGYEQYF.

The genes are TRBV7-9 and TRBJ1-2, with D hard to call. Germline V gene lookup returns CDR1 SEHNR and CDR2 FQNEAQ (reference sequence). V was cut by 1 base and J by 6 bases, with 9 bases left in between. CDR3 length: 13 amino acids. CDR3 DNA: TGTGCCAGCAGCTTAGTCTACGGCCATGGCTACACCTTC. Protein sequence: CASSLVYGHGYTF. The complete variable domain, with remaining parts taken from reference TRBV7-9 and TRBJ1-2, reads DTGVSQNPRHKITKRGQNVTFRCDPISEHNRLYWYRQTLGQGPEFLTYFQNEAQLEKSRLLSDRFSAERPKGSFSTLEIQRTEQGDSAMYLCASSLVYGHGYTFGSGTRLTVV.

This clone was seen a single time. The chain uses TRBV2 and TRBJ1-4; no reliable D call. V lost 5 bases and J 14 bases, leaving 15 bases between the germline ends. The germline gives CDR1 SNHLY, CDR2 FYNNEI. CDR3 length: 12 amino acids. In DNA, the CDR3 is TGTGCCAGCAGTTCAACGACGACTCGTCTGTTTTTT. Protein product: CASSSTTTRLFF.

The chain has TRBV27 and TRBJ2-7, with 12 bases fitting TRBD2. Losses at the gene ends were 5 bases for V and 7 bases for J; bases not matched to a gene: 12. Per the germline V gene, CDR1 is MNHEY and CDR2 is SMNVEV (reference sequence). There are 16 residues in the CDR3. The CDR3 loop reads CASSDSGLAGFGEQYF. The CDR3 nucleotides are TGTGCCAGCAGTGACTCGGGACTAGCGGGTTTCGGGGAGCAGTACTTC.

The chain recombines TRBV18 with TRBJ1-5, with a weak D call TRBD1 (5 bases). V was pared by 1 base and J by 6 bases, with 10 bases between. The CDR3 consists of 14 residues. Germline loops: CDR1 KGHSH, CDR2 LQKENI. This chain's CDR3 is CASSPQDSRQPQHF. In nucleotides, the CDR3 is TGTGCCAGCTCACCACAAGACAGTCGTCAGCCCCAGCATTTT.

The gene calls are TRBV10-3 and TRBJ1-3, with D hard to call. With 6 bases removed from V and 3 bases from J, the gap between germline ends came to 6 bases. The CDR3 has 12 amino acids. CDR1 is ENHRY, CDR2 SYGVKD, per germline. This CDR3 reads CAISLGGNTIYF. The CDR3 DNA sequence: TGTGCCATCAGCCTTGGTGGAAACACCATATATTTT.

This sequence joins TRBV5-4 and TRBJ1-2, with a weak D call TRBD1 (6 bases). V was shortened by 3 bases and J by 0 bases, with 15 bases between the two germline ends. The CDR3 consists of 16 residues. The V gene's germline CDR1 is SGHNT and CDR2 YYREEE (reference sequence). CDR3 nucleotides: TGTGCCAGCAGCTCCCAATACAGGGAACCTAACTATGGCTACACCTTC. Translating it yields CASSSQYREPNYGYTF.

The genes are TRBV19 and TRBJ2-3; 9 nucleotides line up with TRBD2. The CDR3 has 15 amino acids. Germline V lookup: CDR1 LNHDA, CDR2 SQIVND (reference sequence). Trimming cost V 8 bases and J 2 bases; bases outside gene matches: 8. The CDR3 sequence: CASSEAGGDTDTQYF. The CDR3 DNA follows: TGTGCCAGTTCAGAAGCGGGAGGCGACACAGATACGCAGTATTTT.

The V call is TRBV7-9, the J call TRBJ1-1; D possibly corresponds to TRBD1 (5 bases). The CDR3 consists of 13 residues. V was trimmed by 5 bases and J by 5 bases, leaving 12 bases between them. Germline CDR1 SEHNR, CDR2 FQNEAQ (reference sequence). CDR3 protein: CASSPNGGTEAFF. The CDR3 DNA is TGTGCCAGCAGCCCCAACGGGGGAACTGAAGCTTTCTTT.